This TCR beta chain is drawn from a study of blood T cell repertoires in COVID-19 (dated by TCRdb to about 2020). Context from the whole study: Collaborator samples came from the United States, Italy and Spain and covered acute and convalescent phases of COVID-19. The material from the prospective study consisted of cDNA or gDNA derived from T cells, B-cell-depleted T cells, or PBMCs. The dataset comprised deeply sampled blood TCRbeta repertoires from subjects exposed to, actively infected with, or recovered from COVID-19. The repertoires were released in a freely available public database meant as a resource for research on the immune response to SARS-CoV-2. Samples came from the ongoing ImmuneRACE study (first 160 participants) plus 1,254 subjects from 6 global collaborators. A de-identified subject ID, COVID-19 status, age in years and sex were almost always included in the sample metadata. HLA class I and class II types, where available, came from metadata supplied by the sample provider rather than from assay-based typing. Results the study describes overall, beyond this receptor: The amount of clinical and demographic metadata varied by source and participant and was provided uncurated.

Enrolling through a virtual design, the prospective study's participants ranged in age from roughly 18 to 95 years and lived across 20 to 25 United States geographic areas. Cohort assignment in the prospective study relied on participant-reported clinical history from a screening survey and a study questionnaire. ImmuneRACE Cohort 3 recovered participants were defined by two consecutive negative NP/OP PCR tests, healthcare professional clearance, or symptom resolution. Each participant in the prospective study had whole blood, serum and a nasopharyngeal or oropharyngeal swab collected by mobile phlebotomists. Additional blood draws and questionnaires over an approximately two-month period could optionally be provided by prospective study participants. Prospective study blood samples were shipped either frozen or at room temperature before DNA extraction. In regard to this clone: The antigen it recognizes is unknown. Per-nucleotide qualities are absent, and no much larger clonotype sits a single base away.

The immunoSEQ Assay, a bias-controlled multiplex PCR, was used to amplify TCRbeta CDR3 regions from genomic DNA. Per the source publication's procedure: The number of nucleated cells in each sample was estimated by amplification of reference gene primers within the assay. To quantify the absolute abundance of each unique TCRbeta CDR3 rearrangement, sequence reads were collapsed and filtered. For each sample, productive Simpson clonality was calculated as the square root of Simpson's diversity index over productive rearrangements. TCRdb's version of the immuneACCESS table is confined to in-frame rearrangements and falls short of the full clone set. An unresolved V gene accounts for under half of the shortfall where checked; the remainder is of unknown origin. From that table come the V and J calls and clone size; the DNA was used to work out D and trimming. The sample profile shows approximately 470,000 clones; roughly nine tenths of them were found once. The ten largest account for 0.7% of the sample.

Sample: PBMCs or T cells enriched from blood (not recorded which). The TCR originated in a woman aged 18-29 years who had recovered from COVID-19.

The CDR3 region: CATRSGEDTIYF. The base sequence is TGTGCCACCAGAAGTGGAGAGGACACCATATATTTT. The sequence is built from TRBV24-1 and TRBJ1-3; a confident D gene designation cannot be given. From its cysteine to its phenylalanine, the CDR3 spans 12 amino acids. Here the CDR3 DNA is all that survives: 36 bases in frame from base 1. Sequences KGHDR (CDR1) and SFDVKD (CDR2) are obtained from the germline V gene. Cut back by 7 bases and 8 bases, the V and J ends lie 11 bases apart.